Given below is one TCR beta chain in context. Rectal tissue came from one to two pinch biopsies taken at colonoscopy. The data were obtained in a study of pediatric ulcerative colitis. Some clones are missing from TCRdb's copy, which holds only in-frame ones; the method was immunoSEQ multiplex PCR. The sample holds 15,000 to 20,000 clones, 60% to 80% seen once. CDR3 length: 16 residues. Trimming at V came to 1 base and at J to 2 bases, leaving 6 bases not matched to a gene. Germline values: CDR1 PRHDT, CDR2 FYEKMQ (reference sequence). The sequencing sample was made of gut tissue. The receptor's source is a boy younger than 18 who was a control in a study of pediatric ulcerative colitis. This chain joins TRBV13 and TRBJ2-5; 8 bases match TRBD1. The CDR3 coding sequence is TGTGCCAGCAGCTTAGCCCAGGGGGCTTCACAAGAGACCCAGTACTTC. It translates to CASSLAQGASQETQYF.